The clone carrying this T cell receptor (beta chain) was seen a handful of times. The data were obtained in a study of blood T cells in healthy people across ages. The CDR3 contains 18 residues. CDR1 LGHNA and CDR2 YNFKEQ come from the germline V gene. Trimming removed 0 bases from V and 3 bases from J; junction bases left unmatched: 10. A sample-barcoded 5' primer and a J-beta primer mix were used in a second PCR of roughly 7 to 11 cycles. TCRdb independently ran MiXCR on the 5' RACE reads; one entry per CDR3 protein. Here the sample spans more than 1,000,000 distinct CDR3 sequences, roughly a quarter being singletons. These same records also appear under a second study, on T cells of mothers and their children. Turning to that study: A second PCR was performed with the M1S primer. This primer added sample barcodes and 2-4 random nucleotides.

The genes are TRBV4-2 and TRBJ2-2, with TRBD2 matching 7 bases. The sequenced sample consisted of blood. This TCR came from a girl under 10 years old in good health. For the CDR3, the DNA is TGTGCCAGCAGCCAAGACAAGAGCGGGGTATTGGACACCGGGGAGCTGTTTTTT. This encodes CASSQDKSGVLDTGELFF.